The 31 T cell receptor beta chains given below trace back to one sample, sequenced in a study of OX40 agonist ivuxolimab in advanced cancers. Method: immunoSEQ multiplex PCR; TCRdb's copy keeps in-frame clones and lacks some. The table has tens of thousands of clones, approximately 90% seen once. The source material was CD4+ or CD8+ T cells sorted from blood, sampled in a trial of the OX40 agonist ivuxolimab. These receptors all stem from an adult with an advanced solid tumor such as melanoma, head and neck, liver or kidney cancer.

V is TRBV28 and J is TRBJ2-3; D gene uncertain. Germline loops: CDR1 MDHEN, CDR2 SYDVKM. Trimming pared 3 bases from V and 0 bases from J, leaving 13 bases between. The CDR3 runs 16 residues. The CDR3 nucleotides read TGTGCCAGCAGTTTCGTCGTGTTACCTAGCACAGATACGCAGTATTTT. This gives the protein CASSFVVLPSTDTQYF. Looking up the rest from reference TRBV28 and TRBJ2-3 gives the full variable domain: DVKVTQSSRYLVKRTGEKVFLECVQDMDHENMFWYRQDPGLGLRLIYFSYDVKMKEKGDIPEGYSVSREKKERFSLILESASTNQTSMYLCASSFVVLPSTDTQYFGPGTRLTVL.

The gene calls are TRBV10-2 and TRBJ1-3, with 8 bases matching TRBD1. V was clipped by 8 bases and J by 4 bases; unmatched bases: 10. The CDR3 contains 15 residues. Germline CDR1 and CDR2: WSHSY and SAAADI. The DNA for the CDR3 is TGCGCCAGCCTCGGGACAGGCCTCGGAGGAAACACCATATATTTT. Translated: CASLGTGLGGNTIYF.

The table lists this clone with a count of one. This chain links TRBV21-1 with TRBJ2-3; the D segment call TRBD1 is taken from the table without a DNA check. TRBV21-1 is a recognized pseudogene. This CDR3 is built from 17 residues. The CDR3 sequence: CASTRTRQGPSTDTQYF. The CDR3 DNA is TGTGCCAGCACCCGAACGAGACAGGGCCCTAGCACAGATACGCAGTATTTT.

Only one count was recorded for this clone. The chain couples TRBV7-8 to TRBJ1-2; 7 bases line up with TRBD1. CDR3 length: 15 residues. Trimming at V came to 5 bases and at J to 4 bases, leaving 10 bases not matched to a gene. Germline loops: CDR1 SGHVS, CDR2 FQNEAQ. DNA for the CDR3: TGTGCCAGCAGCCCGTCGACAGGGCACGTCTATGGCTACACCTTC. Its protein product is CASSPSTGHVYGYTF.

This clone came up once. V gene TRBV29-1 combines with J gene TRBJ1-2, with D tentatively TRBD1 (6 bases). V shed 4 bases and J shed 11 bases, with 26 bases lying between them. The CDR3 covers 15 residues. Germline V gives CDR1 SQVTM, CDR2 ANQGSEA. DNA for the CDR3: TGCAGCGTTGGGCTTCGGTTCGGACAGTATGGAGAGTACACCTTC. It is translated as CSVGLRFGQYGEYTF.

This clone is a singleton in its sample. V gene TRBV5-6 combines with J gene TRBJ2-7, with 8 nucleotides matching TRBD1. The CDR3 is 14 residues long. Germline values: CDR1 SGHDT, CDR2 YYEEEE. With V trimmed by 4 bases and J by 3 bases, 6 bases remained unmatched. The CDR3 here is CASSRSRGHYEQYF. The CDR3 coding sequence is TGTGCCAGCAGCCGAAGCAGGGGGCACTACGAGCAGTACTTC.

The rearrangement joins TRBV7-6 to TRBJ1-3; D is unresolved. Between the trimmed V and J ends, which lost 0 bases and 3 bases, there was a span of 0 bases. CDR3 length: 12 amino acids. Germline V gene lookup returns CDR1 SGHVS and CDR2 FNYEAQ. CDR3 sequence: CASSLAGNTIYF. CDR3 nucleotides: TGTGCCAGCAGCTTAGCTGGAAACACCATATATTTT.

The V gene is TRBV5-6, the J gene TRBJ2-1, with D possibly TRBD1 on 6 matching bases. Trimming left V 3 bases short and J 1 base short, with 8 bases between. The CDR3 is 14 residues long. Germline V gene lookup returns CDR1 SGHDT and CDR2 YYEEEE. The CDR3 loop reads CASSWGQSYNEQFF. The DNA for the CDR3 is TGTGCCAGCAGCTGGGGGCAGTCCTACAATGAGCAGTTCTTC.

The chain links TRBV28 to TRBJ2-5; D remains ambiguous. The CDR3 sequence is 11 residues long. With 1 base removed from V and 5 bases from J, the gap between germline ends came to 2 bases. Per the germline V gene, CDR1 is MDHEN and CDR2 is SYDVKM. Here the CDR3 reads CASSLLETQYF. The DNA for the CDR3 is TGTGCCAGCAGTTTATTGGAGACCCAGTACTTC. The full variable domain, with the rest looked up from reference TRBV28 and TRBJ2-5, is DVKVTQSSRYLVKRTGEKVFLECVQDMDHENMFWYRQDPGLGLRLIYFSYDVKMKEKGDIPEGYSVSREKKERFSLILESASTNQTSMYLCASSLLETQYFGPGTRLLVL.

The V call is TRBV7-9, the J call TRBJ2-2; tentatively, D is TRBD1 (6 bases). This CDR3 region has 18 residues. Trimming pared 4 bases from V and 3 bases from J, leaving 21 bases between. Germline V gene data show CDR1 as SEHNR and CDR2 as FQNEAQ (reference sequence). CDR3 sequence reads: CASSSPPWQGQHTGELFF. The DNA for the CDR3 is TGTGCCAGCAGCTCCCCCCCCTGGCAGGGGCAGCACACCGGGGAGCTGTTTTTT.

The DNA of the CDR3 is TGTGCCACCAGCGGGACTAGCGGGAGTGGTGGGGAGCTGTTTTTT. This encodes CATSGTSGSGGELFF. This chain uses TRBV15 with TRBJ2-2; TRBD2 matches 14 bases. V was pared by 5 bases and J by 8 bases, with 4 bases of the junction left unmatched. Germline V gene data show CDR1 as LNHNV and CDR2 as YYDKDF (reference sequence). This CDR3 is 15 amino acids long.

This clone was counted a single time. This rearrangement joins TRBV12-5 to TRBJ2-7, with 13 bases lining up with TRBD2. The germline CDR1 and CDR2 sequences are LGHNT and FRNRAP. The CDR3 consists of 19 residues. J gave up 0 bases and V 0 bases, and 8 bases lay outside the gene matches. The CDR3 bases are TGTGCTAGTGGTTTGGTACTATCCCGGACTAGCGGGAGCTCCTACGAGCAGTACTTC. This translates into CASGLVLSRTSGSSYEQYF.

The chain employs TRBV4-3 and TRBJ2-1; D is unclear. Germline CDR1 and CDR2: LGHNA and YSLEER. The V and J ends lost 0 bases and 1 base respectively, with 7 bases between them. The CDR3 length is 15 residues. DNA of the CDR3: TGCGCCAGCAGCCAAGATGGCGGATCCTACAATGAGCAGTTCTTC. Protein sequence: CASSQDGGSYNEQFF.

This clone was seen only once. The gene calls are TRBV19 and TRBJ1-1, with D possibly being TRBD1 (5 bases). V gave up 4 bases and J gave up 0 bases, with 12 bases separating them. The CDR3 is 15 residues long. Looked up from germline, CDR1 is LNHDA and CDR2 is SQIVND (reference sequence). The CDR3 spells CASSKGVGMNTEAFF. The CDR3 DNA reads TGTGCCAGTAGTAAAGGGGTGGGCATGAACACTGAAGCTTTCTTT.

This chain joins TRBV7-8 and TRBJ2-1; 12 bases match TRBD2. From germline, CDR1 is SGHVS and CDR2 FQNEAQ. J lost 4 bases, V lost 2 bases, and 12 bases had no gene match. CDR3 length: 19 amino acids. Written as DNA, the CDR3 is TGTGCCAGCAGCTTACCAACTAGCGGGAGGACCCGAGATTACAATGAGCAGTTCTTC. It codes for CASSLPTSGRTRDYNEQFF. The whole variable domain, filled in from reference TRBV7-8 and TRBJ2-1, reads GAGVSQSPRYKVAKRGQDVALRCDPISGHVSLFWYQQALGQGPEFLTYFQNEAQLDKSGLPSDRFFAERPEGSVSTLKIQRTQQEDSAVYLCASSLPTSGRTRDYNEQFFGPGTRLTVL.

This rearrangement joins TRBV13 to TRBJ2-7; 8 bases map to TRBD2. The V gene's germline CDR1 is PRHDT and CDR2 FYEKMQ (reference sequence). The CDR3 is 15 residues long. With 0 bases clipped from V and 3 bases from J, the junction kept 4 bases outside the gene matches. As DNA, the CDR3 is TGTGCCAGCAGCTTAGGGACTAGCGCCGTCTACGAGCAGTACTTC. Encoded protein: CASSLGTSAVYEQYF.

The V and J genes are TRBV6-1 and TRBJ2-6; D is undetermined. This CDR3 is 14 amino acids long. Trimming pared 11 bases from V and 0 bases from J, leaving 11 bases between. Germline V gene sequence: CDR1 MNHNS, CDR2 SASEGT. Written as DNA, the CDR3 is TGTGCCCTAGACGCGTCCTCTGGGGCCAACGTCCTGACTTTC. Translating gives CALDASSGANVLTF.

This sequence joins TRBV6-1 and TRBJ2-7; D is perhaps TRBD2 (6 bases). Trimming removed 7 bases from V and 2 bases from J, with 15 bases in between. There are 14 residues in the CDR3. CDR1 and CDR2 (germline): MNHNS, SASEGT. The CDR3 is CASIGGIEAYEQYF. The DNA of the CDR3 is TGTGCCAGCATTGGCGGGATCGAAGCCTACGAGCAGTACTTC.

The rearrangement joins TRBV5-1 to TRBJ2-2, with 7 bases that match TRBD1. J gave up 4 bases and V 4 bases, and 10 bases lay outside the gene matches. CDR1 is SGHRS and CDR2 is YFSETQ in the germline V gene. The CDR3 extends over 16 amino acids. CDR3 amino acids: CASSPETGLRTGELFF. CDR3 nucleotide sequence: TGCGCCAGCAGCCCCGAGACAGGGCTGCGCACCGGGGAGCTGTTTTTT.

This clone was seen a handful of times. As DNA, the CDR3 is TGTGCCAGCAGTTTCGGACTAGCGGAAACAGATACGCAGTATTTT. Amino acids: CASSFGLAETDTQYF. The chain employs TRBV6-4 and TRBJ2-3; 10 positions match TRBD2. The V gene's germline CDR1 is MRHNA and CDR2 SNTAGT. This CDR3 contains 15 residues. The J segment lost 3 bases and the V segment lost 5 bases, leaving 5 bases of the junction unmatched.

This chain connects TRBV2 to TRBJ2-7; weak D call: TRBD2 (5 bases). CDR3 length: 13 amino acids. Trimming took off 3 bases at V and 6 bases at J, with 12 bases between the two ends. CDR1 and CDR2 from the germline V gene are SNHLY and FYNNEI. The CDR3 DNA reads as TGTGCCAGCAGTGATTTTGTGGAGGCCGAGCAGTACTTC. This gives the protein CASSDFVEAEQYF.

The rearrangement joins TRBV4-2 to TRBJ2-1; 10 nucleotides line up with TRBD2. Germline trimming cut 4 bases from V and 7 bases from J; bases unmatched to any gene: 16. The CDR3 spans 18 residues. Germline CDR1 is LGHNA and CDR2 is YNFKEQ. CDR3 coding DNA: TGTGCCAGCAGCCCCACGACTAGCGGGTCTGCCCGTGGAAATGAGCAGTTCTTC. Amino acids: CASSPTTSGSARGNEQFF.

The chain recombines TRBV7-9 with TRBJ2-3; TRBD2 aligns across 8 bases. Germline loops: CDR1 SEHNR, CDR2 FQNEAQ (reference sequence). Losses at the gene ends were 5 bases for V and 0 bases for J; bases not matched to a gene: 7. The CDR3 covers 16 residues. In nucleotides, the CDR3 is TGTGCCAGCAGCACCGATAGCGGGACTAGCACAGATACGCAGTATTTT. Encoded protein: CASSTDSGTSTDTQYF.

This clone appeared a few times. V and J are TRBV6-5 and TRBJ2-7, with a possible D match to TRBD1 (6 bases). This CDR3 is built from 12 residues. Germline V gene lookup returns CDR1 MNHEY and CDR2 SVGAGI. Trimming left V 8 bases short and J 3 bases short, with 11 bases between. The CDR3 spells CASRDTYYEQYF. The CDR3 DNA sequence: TGTGCCAGCCGGGACACATACTACGAGCAGTACTTC.

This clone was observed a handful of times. The CDR3 region is CASSSGGTEAFF. For the CDR3, the DNA is TGTGCCAGCAGCTCAGGTGGGACTGAAGCTTTCTTT. The chain is built from TRBV5-6 and TRBJ1-1; D is uncertain. This CDR3 is 12 amino acids long. V shed 3 bases and J shed 5 bases, with 8 bases lying between them. Germline V gives CDR1 SGHDT, CDR2 YYEEEE.

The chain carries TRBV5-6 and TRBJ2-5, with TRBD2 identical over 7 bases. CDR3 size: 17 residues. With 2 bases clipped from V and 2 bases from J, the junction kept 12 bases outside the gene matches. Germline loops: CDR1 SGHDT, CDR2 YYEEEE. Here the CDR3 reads CASSLDRLAVWQETQYF. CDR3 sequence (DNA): TGTGCCAGCAGCTTAGATCGGCTAGCGGTATGGCAAGAGACCCAGTACTTC. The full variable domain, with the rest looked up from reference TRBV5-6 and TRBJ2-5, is DAGVTQSPTHLIKTRGQQVTLRCSPKSGHDTVSWYQQALGQGPQFIFQYYEEEERQRGNFPDRFSGHQFPNYSSELNVNALLLGDSALYLCASSLDRLAVWQETQYFGPGTRLLVL.

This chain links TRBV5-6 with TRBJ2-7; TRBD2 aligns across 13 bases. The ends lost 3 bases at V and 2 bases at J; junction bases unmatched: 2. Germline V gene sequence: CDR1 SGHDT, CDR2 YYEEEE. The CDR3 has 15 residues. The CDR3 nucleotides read TGTGCCAGCAGCTGGGGGACTAGCGGGACCTACGAGCAGTACTTC. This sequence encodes CASSWGTSGTYEQYF.

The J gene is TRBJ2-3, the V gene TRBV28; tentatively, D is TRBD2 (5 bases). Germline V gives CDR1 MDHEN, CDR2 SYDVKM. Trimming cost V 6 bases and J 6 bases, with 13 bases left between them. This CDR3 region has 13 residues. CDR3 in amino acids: CASSPGPGDTQYF. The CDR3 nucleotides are TGTGCCAGCAGCCCCGGGCCGGGGGATACGCAGTATTTT.

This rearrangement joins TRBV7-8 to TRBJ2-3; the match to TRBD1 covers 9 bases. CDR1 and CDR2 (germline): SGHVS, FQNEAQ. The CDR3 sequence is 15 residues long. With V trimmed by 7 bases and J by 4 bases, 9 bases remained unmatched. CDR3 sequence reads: CASTGGQGFADTQYF. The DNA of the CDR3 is TGTGCCAGCACCGGAGGACAGGGGTTCGCAGATACGCAGTATTTT.

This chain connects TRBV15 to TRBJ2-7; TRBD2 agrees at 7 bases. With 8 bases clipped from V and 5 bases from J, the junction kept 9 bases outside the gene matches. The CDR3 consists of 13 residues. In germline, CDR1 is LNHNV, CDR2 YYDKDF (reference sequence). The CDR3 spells CATGPSGPHEQYF. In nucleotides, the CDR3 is TGTGCCACCGGTCCTAGCGGTCCACACGAGCAGTACTTC.

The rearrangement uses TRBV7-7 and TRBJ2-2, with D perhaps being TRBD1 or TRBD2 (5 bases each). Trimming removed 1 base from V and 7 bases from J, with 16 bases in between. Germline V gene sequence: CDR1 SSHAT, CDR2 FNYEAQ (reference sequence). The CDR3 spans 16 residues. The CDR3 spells CASSLGLPGRGGELFF. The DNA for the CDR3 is TGTGCCAGCAGCTTAGGTCTTCCGGGGCGCGGCGGGGAGCTGTTTTTT. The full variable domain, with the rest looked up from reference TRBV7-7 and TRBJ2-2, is GAGVSQSPRYKVTKRGQDVTLRCDPISSHATLYWYQQALGQGPEFLTYFNYEAQPDKSGLPSDRFSAERPEGSISTLTIQRTEQRDSAMYRCASSLGLPGRGGELFFGEGSRLTVL.